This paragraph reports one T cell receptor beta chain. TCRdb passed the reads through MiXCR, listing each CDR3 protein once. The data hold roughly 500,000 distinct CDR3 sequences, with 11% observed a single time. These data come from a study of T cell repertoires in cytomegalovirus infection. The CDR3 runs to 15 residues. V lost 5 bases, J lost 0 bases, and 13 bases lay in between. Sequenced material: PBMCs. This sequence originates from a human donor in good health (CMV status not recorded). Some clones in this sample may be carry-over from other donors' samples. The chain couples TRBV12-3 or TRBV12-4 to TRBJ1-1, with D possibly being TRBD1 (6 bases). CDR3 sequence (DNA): TGTGCCAGCAGTACGGGACAAGTCATGAACACTGAAGCTTTCTTT. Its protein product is CASSTGQVMNTEAFF.